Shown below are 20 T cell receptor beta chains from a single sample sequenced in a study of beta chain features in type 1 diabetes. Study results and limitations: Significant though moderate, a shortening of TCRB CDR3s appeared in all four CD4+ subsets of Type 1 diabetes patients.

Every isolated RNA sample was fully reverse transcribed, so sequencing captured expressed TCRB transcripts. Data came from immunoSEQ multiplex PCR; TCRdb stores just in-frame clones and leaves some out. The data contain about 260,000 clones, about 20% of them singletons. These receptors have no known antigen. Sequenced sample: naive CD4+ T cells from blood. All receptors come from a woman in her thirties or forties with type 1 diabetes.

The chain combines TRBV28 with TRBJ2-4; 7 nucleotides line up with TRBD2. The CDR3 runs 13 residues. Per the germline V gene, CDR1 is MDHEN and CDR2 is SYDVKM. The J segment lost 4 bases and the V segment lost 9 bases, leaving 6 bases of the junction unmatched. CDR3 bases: TGTGCCAGTGGGGGGGAAGGGAAAAACATTCAGTACTTC. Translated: CASGGEGKNIQYF.

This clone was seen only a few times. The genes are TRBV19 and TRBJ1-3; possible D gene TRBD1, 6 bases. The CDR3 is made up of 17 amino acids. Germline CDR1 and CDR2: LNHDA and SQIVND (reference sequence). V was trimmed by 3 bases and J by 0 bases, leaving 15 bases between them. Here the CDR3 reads CASSILDRSISGNTIYF. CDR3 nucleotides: TGTGCCAGTAGTATCCTCGACAGGTCCATCTCTGGAAACACCATATATTTT.

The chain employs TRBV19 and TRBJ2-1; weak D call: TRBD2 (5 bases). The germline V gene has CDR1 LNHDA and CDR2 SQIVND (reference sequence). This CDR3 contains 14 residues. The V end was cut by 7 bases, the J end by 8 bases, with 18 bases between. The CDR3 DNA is TGTGCCAGTATCCCGGAGGCAGCCGGGCATGAGCAGTTCTTC. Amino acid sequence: CASIPEAAGHEQFF.

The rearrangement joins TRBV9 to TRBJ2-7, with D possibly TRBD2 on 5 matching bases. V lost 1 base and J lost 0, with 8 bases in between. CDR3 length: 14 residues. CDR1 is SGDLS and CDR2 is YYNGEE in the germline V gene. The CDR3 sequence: CASSVMGSSYEQYF. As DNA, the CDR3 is TGTGCCAGCAGCGTAATGGGGAGCTCCTACGAGCAGTACTTC.

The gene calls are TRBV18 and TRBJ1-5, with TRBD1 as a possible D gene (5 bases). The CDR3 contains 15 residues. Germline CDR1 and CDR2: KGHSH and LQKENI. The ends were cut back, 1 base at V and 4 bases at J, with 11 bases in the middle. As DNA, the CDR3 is TGTGCCAGCTCACCACAAGGGGTCGGGAATCAGCCCCAGCATTTT. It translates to CASSPQGVGNQPQHF.

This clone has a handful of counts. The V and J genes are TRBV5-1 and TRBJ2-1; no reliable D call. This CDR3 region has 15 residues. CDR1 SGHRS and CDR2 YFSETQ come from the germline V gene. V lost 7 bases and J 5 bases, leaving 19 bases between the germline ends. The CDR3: CASSLTLLVNNEQFF. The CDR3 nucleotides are TGCGCCAGCTCACTCACTCTGCTAGTTAACAATGAGCAGTTCTTC.

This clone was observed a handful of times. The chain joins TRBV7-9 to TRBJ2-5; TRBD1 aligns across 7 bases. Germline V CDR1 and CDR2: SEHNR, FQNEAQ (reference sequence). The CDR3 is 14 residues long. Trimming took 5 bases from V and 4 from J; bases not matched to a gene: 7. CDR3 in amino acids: CASSPWTGGETQYF. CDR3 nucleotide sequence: TGTGCCAGCAGCCCATGGACAGGAGGAGAGACCCAGTACTTC.

Here the CDR3 DNA reads TGTGCCAGCAGCTTACGGCGGGAGCCCTCCTACAATGAGCAGTTCTTC. Translation gives CASSLRREPSYNEQFF. The genes are TRBV7-9 and TRBJ2-1; 7 bases map to TRBD2. CDR1 and CDR2 (germline): SEHNR, FQNEAQ (reference sequence). J lost 0 bases, V lost 2 bases, and 4 bases had no gene match. The CDR3 covers 16 residues.

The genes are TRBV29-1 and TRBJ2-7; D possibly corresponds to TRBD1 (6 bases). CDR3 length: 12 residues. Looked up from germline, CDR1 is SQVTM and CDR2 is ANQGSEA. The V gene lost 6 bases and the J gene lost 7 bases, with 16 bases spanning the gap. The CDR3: CSVESQGREQYF. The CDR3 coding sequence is TGCAGCGTCGAATCACAGGGACGGGAGCAGTACTTC.

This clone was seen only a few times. The DNA of the CDR3 is TGTGCCACCAGCATACAGGGGCCCAACGAGCAGTACTTC. Translating it yields CATSIQGPNEQYF. The chain links TRBV15 to TRBJ2-7, with 7 bases identical to TRBD1. Germline assignment: CDR1 LNHNV and CDR2 YYDKDF (reference sequence). The V and J ends lost 4 bases and 5 bases, in that order; junction bases with no gene match: 5. The CDR3 has 13 residues.

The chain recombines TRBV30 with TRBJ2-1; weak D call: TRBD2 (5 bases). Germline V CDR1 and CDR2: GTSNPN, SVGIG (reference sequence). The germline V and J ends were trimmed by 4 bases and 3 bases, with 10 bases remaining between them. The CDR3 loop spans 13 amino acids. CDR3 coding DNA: TGTGCCTGGAACGGGGAGTTCTACAATGAGCAGTTCTTC. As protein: CAWNGEFYNEQFF.

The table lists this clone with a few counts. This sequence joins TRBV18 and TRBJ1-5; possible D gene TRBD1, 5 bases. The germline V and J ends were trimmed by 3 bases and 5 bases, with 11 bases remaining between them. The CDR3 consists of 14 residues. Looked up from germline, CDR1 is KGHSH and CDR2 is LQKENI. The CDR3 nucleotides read TGTGCCAGCTCACCTGCCAGGGATGATCAGCCCCAGCATTTT. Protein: CASSPARDDQPQHF.

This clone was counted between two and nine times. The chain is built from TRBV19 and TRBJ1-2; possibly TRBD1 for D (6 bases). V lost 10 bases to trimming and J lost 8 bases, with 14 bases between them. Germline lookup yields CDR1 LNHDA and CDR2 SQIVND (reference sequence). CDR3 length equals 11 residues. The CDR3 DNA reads TGTGCCACCTCAACAGGGTACGGCTACACCTTC. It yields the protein CATSTGYGYTF.

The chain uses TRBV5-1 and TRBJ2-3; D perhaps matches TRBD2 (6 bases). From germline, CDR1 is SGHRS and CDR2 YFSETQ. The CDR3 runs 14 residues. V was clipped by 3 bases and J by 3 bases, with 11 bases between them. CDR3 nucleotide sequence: TGCGCCAGCAGCTCGGGAGACGTTACAGATACGCAGTATTTT. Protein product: CASSSGDVTDTQYF.

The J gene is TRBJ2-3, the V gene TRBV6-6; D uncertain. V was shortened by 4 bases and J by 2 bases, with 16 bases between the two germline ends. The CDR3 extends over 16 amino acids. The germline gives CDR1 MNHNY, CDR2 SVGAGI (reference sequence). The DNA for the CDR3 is TGTGCCAGCAGTTCTTCCGTCGAGGTTCCCACAGATACGCAGTATTTT. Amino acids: CASSSSVEVPTDTQYF.

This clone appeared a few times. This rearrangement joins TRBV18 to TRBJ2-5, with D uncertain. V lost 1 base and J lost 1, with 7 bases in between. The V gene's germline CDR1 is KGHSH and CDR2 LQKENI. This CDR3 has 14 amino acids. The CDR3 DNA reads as TGTGCCAGCTCACCACGTGCAGGCCAAGAGACCCAGTACTTC. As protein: CASSPRAGQETQYF.

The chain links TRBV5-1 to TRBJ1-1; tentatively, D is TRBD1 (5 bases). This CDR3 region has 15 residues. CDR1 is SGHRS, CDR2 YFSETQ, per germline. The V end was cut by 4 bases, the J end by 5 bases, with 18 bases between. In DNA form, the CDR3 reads TGCGCCAGCAGCCCCGGGGGAAAGGGGAAGACTGAAGCTTTCTTT. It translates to CASSPGGKGKTEAFF.

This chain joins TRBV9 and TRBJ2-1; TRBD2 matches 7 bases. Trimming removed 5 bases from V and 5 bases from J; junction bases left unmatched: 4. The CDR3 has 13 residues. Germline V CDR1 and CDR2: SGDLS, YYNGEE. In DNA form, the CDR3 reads TGTGCCAGCAGTCTAGCGGCCAACAATGAGCAGTTCTTC. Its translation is CASSLAANNEQFF.

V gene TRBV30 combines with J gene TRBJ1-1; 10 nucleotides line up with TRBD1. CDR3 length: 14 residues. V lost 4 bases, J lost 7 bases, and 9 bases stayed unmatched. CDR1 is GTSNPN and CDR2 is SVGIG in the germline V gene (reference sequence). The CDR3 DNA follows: TGTGCCTGGACCCCGGACAGGGGGTTGGGTGAAGCTTTCTTT. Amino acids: CAWTPDRGLGEAFF.

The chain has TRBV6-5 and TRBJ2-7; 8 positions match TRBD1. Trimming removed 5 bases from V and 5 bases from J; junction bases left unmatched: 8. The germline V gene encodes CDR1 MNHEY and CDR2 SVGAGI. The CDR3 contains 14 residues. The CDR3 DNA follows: TGTGCCAGCAGTCTTTGGACAGGGAACCACGAGCAGTACTTC. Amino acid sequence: CASSLWTGNHEQYF.